The present TCR beta chain was sequenced within a study of blood T cell repertoires in COVID-19. Libraries were prepared by immunoSEQ multiplex PCR; TCRdb keeps only in-frame clonotypes and omits some of them. This table holds some 70,000 clones, roughly four fifths found once. The CDR3 length is 14 residues. Trimming left V 2 bases short and J 4 bases short, with 12 bases between. The germline V gene encodes CDR1 GTSNPN and CDR2 SVGIG (reference sequence). The TCR was taken from a woman aged 70 to 79 with acute or convalescent COVID-19. The chain combines TRBV30 with TRBJ1-3; D is perhaps TRBD1 (6 bases). The material sequenced was peripheral blood. The CDR3 here is CAWSYGGAGNTIYF. CDR3 sequence (DNA): TGTGCCTGGAGTTATGGGGGCGCGGGAAACACCATATATTTT. Using reference TRBV30 and TRBJ1-3 for the parts outside the CDR3, the full variable domain is SQTIHQWPATLVQPVGSPLSLECTVEGTSNPNLYWYRQAAGRGLQLLFYSVGIGQISSEVPQNLSASRPQDRQFILSSKKLLLSDSGFYLCAWSYGGAGNTIYFGEGSWLTVV.